The 17 T cell receptor beta chains in this list originate from one sample, sequenced in a study of T cell responses to AZD1222 COVID-19 vaccine. Measured with immunoSEQ multiplex PCR; TCRdb has only the in-frame clones, and not every one. The sample lists roughly 150,000 clones; 88% were seen once. Source: peripheral blood, taken on day 0 of AZD1222 vaccination. All receptors come from an adult in good health.

This chain connects TRBV15 to TRBJ1-2, with D unclear. Germline CDR1 and CDR2: LNHNV and YYDKDF (reference sequence). The germline V and J ends were trimmed by 0 bases and 5 bases, with 7 bases remaining between them. The CDR3 has 13 amino acids. Written as DNA, the CDR3 is TGTGCCACCAGCAGAGATCCCAGTTATGGCTACACCTTC. As protein: CATSRDPSYGYTF.

The J gene is TRBJ2-7, the V gene TRBV5-1; TRBD1 aligns across 7 bases. Germline CDR1 is SGHRS and CDR2 is YFSETQ. The CDR3 covers 14 residues. Losses at the gene ends were 0 bases for V and 0 bases for J; bases not matched to a gene: 0. The CDR3: CASSLGQGSYEQYF. CDR3 in DNA: TGCGCCAGCAGCTTGGGACAGGGCTCCTACGAGCAGTACTTC.

This clone has just one count. V gene TRBV7-2 combines with J gene TRBJ1-2, with D tentatively TRBD1 (6 bases). V was pared by 5 bases and J by 2 bases, with 15 bases between. Germline CDR1 SGHTA, CDR2 FQGNSA. The CDR3 consists of 15 residues. CDR3 bases: TGTGCCAGCAGCCCGTCGTGGGGGCCAAACTATGGCTACACCTTC. Residues: CASSPSWGPNYGYTF.

The chain recombines TRBV7-9 with TRBJ1-2; D call uncertain. The V gene's germline CDR1 is SEHNR and CDR2 FQNEAQ (reference sequence). V was pared by 4 bases and J by 8 bases, with 14 bases between. CDR3 length: 13 amino acids. The CDR3: CASSSRSLGGYTF. The CDR3 coding sequence is TGTGCCAGCAGCTCACGATCGCTAGGGGGCTACACCTTC.

V and J are TRBV7-6 and TRBJ1-6, with a weak D call TRBD1 (5 bases). Germline CDR1 and CDR2: SGHVS and FNYEAQ. The CDR3 totals 14 residues. V was trimmed by 5 bases and J by 5 bases, leaving 10 bases between them. CDR3 in amino acids: CASSPGDDNSPLHF. As DNA, the CDR3 is TGTGCCAGCAGCCCCGGGGACGATAATTCACCCCTCCACTTT.

This chain uses TRBV7-9 with TRBJ1-1, with D tentatively TRBD1 (5 bases). Germline V gives CDR1 SEHNR, CDR2 FQNEAQ (reference sequence). CDR3 length: 14 amino acids. V lost 0 bases and J 4 bases, leaving 9 bases between the germline ends. The CDR3 DNA follows: TGTGCCAGCAGCTTAGCTGCGGGGGTCACTGAAGCTTTCTTT. Its protein is CASSLAAGVTEAFF.

V usage is TRBV15 and J usage is TRBJ2-3; a possible D gene is TRBD2 (5 bases). CDR1 and CDR2 (germline): LNHNV, YYDKDF (reference sequence). The ends were cut back, 0 bases at V and 3 bases at J, with 19 bases in the middle. The CDR3 has 18 amino acids. CDR3 DNA sequence: TGTGCCACCAGCAGAGATAGGTGGAGGCAACTCGGGACAGATACGCAGTATTTT. It yields the protein CATSRDRWRQLGTDTQYF.

The rearrangement links TRBV6-1 to TRBJ1-6, with 7 bases aligning to TRBD1. Germline V lookup: CDR1 MNHNS, CDR2 SASEGT. The CDR3 is 15 residues long. Germline trimming cut 2 bases from V and 12 bases from J; bases unmatched to any gene: 10. CDR3 sequence (DNA): TGTGCCAGCAGTGAACGGGACAGTGGGAATATACCCCTCCACTTT. Translation gives CASSERDSGNIPLHF.

This clone was seen only a few times. The CDR3 is CASTLLVNTEAFF. Written as DNA, the CDR3 is TGTGCCAGCACTCTTTTGGTGAACACTGAAGCTTTCTTT. The rearrangement links TRBV28 to TRBJ1-1; D is uncertain. V lost 7 bases and J 0 bases, leaving 9 bases between the germline ends. CDR3 length: 13 amino acids. Germline CDR1 is MDHEN and CDR2 is SYDVKM. The full variable domain, its missing parts supplied by reference TRBV28 and TRBJ1-1, is DVKVTQSSRYLVKRTGEKVFLECVQDMDHENMFWYRQDPGLGLRLIYFSYDVKMKEKGDIPEGYSVSREKKERFSLILESASTNQTSMYLCASTLLVNTEAFFGQGTRLTVV.

This chain uses TRBV24-1 with TRBJ2-5; TRBD1 matches 7 bases. V dropped 3 bases and J dropped 2; count of bases not matched to a gene: 5. Per germline, CDR1 KGHDR and CDR2 SFDVKD. This CDR3 comprises 15 residues. The CDR3 is CATSDPDRFQETQYF. The CDR3, as DNA: TGTGCCACCAGTGATCCGGACAGGTTTCAAGAGACCCAGTACTTC.

With respect to this clone: At one end, the junction sequence differs from germline, possibly due to a read error. V is TRBV6-5 and J is TRBJ1-2, with D unclear. From germline, CDR1 is MNHEY and CDR2 SVGAGI. The CDR3 totals 16 residues. CDR3 region: CASSYGDGTSNYGHTF. CDR3 bases: TGTGCCAGCAGTTACGGAGACGGAACTTCTAACTATGGCCACACCTTC.

This chain links TRBV9 with TRBJ1-3; D is ambiguous. Trimming left V 2 bases short and J 0 bases short, with 15 bases between. CDR3 length equals 17 residues. Germline V gene sequence: CDR1 SGDLS, CDR2 YYNGEE. The CDR3 reads CASSVASRASSGNTIYF. The CDR3, as DNA: TGTGCCAGCAGCGTGGCCTCTCGAGCTTCCTCTGGAAACACCATATATTTT. The variable domain in full, completed from reference TRBV9 and TRBJ1-3, reads DSGVTQTPKHLITATGQRVTLRCSPRSGDLSVYWYQQSLDQGLQFLIQYYNGEERAKGNILERFSAQQFPDLHSELNLSSLELGDSALYFCASSVASRASSGNTIYFGEGSWLTVV.

This rearrangement joins TRBV30 to TRBJ1-3, with no clear D. This CDR3 comprises 12 residues. V shed 2 bases and J shed 8 bases, with 10 bases lying between them. Germline loops: CDR1 GTSNPN, CDR2 SVGIG (reference sequence). CDR3 nucleotide sequence: TGTGCCTGGAGTCTCTCTGGGGACACCATATATTTT. It translates to CAWSLSGDTIYF. Full variable domain (outside the CDR3, taken from reference TRBV30 and TRBJ1-3): SQTIHQWPATLVQPVGSPLSLECTVEGTSNPNLYWYRQAAGRGLQLLFYSVGIGQISSEVPQNLSASRPQDRQFILSSKKLLLSDSGFYLCAWSLSGDTIYFGEGSWLTVV.

The genes are TRBV24-1 and TRBJ2-3, with 10 bases fitting TRBD2. The V and J ends lost 4 bases and 2 bases, in that order; junction bases with no gene match: 5. The CDR3 sequence is 16 residues long. Germline CDR1 and CDR2: KGHDR and SFDVKD. CDR3 sequence (DNA): TGTGCCACCAGTGACCAAAGCGGGAGGGCCACAGATACGCAGTATTTT. Protein: CATSDQSGRATDTQYF.

This chain links TRBV27 with TRBJ2-7; D not resolved. This CDR3 comprises 14 residues. The ends were cut back, 3 bases at V and 4 bases at J, with 13 bases in the middle. CDR1 MNHEY and CDR2 SMNVEV come from the germline V gene (reference sequence). CDR3 protein: CASSFGTVPYEQYF. CDR3 bases: TGTGCCAGCAGTTTTGGAACGGTGCCTTACGAGCAGTACTTC.

The chain carries TRBV3-1 (or the pseudogene TRBV3-2) and TRBJ2-1, with 10 positions matching TRBD1. Unmatched junction bases numbered 4, after V lost 4 bases and J lost 4 bases. The germline gives CDR1 LGHDT, CDR2 YNNKEL (reference sequence). The length of the CDR3 is 15 residues. The DNA of the CDR3 is TGTGCCAGCAGCCTGGGACAGGGGCCGTACAATGAGCAGTTCTTC. This codes for CASSLGQGPYNEQFF.

The chain recombines TRBV5-4 with TRBJ1-1; the D gene is possibly TRBD1 (5 bases). The CDR3 spans 14 residues. The germline V gene has CDR1 SGHNT and CDR2 YYREEE (reference sequence). Deletions cut 4 bases from V and 1 base from J, with 11 bases between. The CDR3 DNA follows: TGTGCCAGCAGCCAAACCCAGGGGAACACTGAAGCTTTCTTT. Its translation is CASSQTQGNTEAFF.